The clone carrying this T cell receptor beta chain was detected ten times or more. Trimming pared 5 bases from V and 1 base from J, leaving 8 bases between. Germline CDR1 SEHNR, CDR2 FQNEAQ (reference sequence). The CDR3 length is 14 residues. Every TCR cDNA molecule bore a unique molecular identifier. One entry per CDR3 protein, called by TCRdb with MiXCR from the 5' RACE reads. The profile covers roughly 9,300 distinct CDR3 sequences, with 6% to 7.5% appearing a single time and under 30% taken by the ten largest. Noted time point: sample taken at primary tumor resection. The approximately 67 donors had untreated early-stage non-small cell lung cancer. TCRs were sequenced from unsorted whole RNA of tumor, nontumor lung or PBMC. The data stem from a study of spatial heterogeneity in lung cancer. Across the whole study: Detected sequences consistently included more beta-chain ones than alpha-chain ones.

The chain employs TRBV7-9 and TRBJ2-2; tentative D call: TRBD1 (6 bases). The clonotype was recovered from a male donor with early-stage non-small cell lung cancer. This material consisted of normal lung tissue next to the tumor, taken at surgery. In DNA form, the CDR3 reads TGTGCCAGCAGCCGGGACAAGAACACCGGGGAGCTGTTTTTT. It is translated as CASSRDKNTGELFF.